The clone carrying this T cell receptor beta chain was counted many times. Its antigen is currently unknown. The TCR beta libraries were generated through quantitative 5'-RACE incorporating molecular barcodes. TCRdb fed the 5' RACE reads into MiXCR, producing one record per CDR3 protein. Of approximately 340,000 distinct CDR3 sequences in the sample, 14% to 15% were seen once. Trimming left V 6 bases short and J 5 bases short, with 19 bases between. CDR3 length: 16 residues. The data derive from a study of CD8 T cells in ankylosing spondylitis. Points from the study as a whole: Among TCR beta sequences, a motif of about 8 highly homologous variants appeared characteristic of ankylosing spondylitis blood. There was reportedly significant enrichment of clones that were disease-linked in matched ankylosing spondylitis synovial fluid. The disease-linked clones had a CD8+ phenotype and low blood frequencies.

Sequencing input: blood, either unsorted or a sorted T cell fraction (not recorded which). This chain uses TRBV12-3 or TRBV12-4 with TRBJ2-2, with D possibly matching TRBD2 (6 bases). The clonotype was recovered from a male donor with ankylosing spondylitis or in good health (not recorded which). CDR3 amino acids: CASSGSAGTRTGELFF. For the CDR3, the DNA is TGTGCCAGCAGCGGGTCGGCGGGGACTCGAACCGGGGAGCTGTTTTTT.